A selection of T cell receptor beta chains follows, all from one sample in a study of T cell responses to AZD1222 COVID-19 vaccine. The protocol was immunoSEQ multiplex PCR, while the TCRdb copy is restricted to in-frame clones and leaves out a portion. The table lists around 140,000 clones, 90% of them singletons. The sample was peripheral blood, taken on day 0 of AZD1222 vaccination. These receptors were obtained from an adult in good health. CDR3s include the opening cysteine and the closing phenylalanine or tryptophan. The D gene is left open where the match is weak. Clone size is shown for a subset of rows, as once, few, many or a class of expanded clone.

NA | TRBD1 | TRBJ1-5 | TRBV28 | CASSLKGAYSNQPQHF | TGTGCCAGCAGTTTGAAGGGGGCATATAGCAATCAGCCCCAGCATTTT
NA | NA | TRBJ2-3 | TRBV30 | CAWWAPVQGRADTQYF | TGTGCCTGGTGGGCCCCGGTACAGGGGAGGGCAGATACGCAGTATTTT
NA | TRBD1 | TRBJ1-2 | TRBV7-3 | CASSLGDRYGYTF | TGTGCCAGCAGCTTAGGGGACAGATATGGCTACACCTTC
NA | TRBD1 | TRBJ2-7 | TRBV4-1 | CASSANRGPSYEQYF | TGCGCCAGCAGCGCTAACAGGGGCCCATCCTACGAGCAGTACTTC
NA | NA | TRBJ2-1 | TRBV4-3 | CASSLNQGDEQFF | TGCGCCAGCAGCCTCAACCAGGGCGATGAGCAGTTCTTC
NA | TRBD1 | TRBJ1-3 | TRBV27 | CASSARDSFSGNTIYF | TGTGCCAGCAGTGCCCGGGACAGCTTTTCTGGAAACACCATATATTTT
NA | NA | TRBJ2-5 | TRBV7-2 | CASSLRAETQYF | TGTGCCAGCAGCTTGAGGGCAGAGACCCAGTACTTC
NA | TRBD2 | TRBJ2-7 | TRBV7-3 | CASSLVLAGPYEQYF | TGTGCCAGCAGCTTAGTACTAGCGGGGCCCTACGAGCAGTACTTC
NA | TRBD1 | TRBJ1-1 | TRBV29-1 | CSVPTGGAVEAFF | TGCAGCGTGCCTACAGGGGGCGCCGTTGAAGCTTTCTTT
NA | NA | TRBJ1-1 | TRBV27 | CASSSLEGGRTEAFF | TGTGCCAGCAGTTCACTCGAGGGGGGTCGCACTGAAGCTTTCTTT
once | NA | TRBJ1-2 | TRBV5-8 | CASSLVAGYTF | TGTGCCAGCAGCTTGGTAGCAGGCTACACCTTC
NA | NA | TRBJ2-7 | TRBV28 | CACVGDEQFSYEQYF | TGTGCCTGCGTGGGGGACGAACAATTCTCCTACGAGCAGTACTTC
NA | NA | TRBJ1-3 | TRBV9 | CASSVAGSGNTIYF | TGTGCCAGCAGCGTAGCAGGGTCTGGAAACACCATATATTTT
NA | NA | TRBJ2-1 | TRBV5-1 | CASSSLGSSSYNEQFF | TGCGCCAGCAGCTCTTTGGGGAGTAGCTCCTACAATGAGCAGTTCTTC
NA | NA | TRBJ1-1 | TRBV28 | CASSLGFQRDTTEAFF | TGTGCCAGCAGTTTGGGATTCCAAAGGGACACCACTGAAGCTTTCTTT
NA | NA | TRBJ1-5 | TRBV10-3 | CAISERYRGWPHQPQHF | TGTGCCATCAGTGAGCGATACCGGGGTTGGCCCCATCAGCCCCAGCATTTT
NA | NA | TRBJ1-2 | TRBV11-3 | CASPFTGAPGDYGYTF | TGTGCCAGCCCCTTTACTGGGGCACCGGGGGACTATGGCTACACCTTC
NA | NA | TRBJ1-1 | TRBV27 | CASSLRRWGNTEAFF | TGTGCCAGCAGTTTAAGGCGGTGGGGGAACACTGAAGCTTTCTTT
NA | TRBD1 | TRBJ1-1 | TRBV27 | CASSLGTGVEAFF | TGTGCCAGCAGTTTAGGGACAGGGGTTGAAGCTTTCTTT
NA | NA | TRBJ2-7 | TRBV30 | CAWSGGRTSYEQYF | TGTGCCTGGTCTGGTGGGAGGACCTCCTACGAGCAGTACTTC
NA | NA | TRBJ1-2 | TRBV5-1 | CASSWGGYYGYTF | TGCGCCAGCAGCTGGGGCGGGTACTATGGCTACACCTTC
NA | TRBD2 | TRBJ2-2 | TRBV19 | CASMRGGPNTGELFF | TGTGCCAGTATGCGGGGGGGCCCGAACACCGGGGAGCTGTTTTTT